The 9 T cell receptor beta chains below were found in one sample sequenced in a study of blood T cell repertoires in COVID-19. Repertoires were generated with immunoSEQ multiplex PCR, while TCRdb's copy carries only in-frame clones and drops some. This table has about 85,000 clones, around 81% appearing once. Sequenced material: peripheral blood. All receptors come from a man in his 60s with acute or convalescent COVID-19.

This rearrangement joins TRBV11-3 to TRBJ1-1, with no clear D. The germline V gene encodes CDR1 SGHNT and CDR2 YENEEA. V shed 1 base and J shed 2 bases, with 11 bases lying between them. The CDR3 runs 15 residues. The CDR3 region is CASSLGGSRNTEAFF. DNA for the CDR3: TGTGCCAGCAGCTTAGGCGGCAGCAGAAACACTGAAGCTTTCTTT.

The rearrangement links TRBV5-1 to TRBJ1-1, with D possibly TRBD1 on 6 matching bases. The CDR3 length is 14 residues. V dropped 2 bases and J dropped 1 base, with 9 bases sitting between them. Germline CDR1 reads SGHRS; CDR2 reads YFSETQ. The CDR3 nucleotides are TGCGCCAGCAGCTTCGGGGGGGCGAACACTGAAGCTTTCTTT. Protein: CASSFGGANTEAFF. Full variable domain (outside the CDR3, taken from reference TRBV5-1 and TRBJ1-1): KAGVTQTPRYLIKTRGQQVTLSCSPISGHRSVSWYQQTPGQGLQFLFEYFSETQRNKGNFPGRFSGRQFSNSRSEMNVSTLELGDSALYLCASSFGGANTEAFFGQGTRLTVV.

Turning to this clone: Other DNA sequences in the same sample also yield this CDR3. The CDR3 region is CASSLLNQPQHF. The DNA of the CDR3 is TGTGCCAGCAGTCTTCTTAATCAGCCCCAGCATTTT. The rearrangement uses TRBV12-3 or TRBV12-4 and TRBJ1-5; D is ambiguous. The CDR3 length is 12 residues. The V end lost 5 bases, the J end lost 4 bases, and 6 bases lay between the germline ends.

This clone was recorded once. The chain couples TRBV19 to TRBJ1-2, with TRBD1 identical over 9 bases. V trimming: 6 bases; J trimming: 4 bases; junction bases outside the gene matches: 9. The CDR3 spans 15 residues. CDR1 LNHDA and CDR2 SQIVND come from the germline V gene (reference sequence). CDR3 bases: TGTGCCAGTAGACAGGGGGCGGTGTATAGCTATGGCTACACCTTC. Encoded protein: CASRQGAVYSYGYTF.

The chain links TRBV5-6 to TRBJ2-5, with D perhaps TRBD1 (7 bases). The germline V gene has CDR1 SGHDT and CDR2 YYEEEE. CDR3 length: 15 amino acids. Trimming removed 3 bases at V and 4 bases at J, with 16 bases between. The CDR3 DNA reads TGTGCCAGCAGCTGGAGGGACAGTTTAGGAGAGACCCAGTACTTC. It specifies CASSWRDSLGETQYF.

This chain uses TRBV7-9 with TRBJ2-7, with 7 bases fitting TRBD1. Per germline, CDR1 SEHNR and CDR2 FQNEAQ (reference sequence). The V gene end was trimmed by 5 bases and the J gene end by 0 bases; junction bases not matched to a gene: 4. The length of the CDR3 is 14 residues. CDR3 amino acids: CASSGRDSSYEQYF. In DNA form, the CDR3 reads TGTGCCAGCAGCGGCCGGGACAGCTCCTACGAGCAGTACTTC.

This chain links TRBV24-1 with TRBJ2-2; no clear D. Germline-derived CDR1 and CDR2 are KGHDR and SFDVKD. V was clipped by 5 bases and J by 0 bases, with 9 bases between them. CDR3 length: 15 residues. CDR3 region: CATSAGHANTGELFF. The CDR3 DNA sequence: TGTGCCACCAGTGCAGGCCACGCGAACACCGGGGAGCTGTTTTTT.

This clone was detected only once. Here the CDR3 reads CASSYSTGMNTEAFF. CDR3 nucleotide sequence: TGTGCCAGCAGTTACTCGACAGGCATGAACACTGAAGCTTTCTTT. The chain links TRBV6-5 to TRBJ1-1; tentative D call: TRBD1 (6 bases). This CDR3 spans 15 amino acids. Trimming removed 0 bases at V and 0 bases at J, with 8 bases between. Germline V gene lookup returns CDR1 MNHEY and CDR2 SVGAGI.

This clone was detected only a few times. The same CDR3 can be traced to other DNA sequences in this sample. The CDR3 DNA sequence: TGTGCCAGCAGAGGGCAGGGGCCTCACTACGAGCAGTACTTC. Protein sequence: CASRGQGPHYEQYF. This chain connects TRBV6-5 to TRBJ2-7; TRBD1 might be the D (6 bases). Per the germline V gene, CDR1 is MNHEY and CDR2 is SVGAGI. V lost 6 bases, J lost 3 bases, and 15 bases lay in between. The CDR3 is 14 amino acids.